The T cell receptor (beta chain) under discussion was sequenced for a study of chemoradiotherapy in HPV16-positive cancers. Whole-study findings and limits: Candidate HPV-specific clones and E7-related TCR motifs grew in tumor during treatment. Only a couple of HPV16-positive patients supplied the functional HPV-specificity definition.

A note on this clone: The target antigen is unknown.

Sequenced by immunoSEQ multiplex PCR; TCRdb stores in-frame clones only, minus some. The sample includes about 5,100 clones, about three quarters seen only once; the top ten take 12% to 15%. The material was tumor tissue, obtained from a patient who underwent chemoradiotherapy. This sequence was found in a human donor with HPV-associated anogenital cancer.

CDR3 in amino acids: CASSPPVGADTQYF. The CDR3 DNA reads TGCGCCAGCAGCCCCCCGGTTGGGGCAGATACGCAGTATTTT. V and J are TRBV4-1 and TRBJ2-3; D is uncertain. The CDR3 is made up of 14 amino acids. Trimming stripped 4 bases from V and 4 bases from J, with 12 bases between. Germline-derived CDR1 and CDR2 are MGHRA and YSYEKL.